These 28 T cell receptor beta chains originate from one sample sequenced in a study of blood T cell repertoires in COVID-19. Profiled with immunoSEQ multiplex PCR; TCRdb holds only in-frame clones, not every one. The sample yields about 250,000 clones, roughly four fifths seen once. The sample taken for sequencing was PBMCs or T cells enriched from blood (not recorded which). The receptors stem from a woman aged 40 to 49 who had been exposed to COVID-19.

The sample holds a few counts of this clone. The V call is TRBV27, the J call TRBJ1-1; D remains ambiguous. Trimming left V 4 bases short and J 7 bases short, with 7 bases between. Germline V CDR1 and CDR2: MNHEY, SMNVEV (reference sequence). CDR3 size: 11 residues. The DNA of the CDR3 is TGTGCCAGCAGTTCGGGAGGTGAAGCTTTCTTT. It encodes CASSSGGEAFF.

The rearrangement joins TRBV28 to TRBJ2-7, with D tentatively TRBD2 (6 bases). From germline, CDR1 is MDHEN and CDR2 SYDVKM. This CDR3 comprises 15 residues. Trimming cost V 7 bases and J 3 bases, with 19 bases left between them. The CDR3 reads CASTKPPPRDYEQYF. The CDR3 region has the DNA TGTGCCAGCACCAAGCCCCCCCCGCGGGACTACGAGCAGTACTTC.

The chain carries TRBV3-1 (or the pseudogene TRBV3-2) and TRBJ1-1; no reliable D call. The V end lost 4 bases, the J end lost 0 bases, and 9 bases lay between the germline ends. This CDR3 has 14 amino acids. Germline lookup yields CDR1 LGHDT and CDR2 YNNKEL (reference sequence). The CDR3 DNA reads TGTGCCAGCAGCCGAAACACAGTGAACACTGAAGCTTTCTTT. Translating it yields CASSRNTVNTEAFF.

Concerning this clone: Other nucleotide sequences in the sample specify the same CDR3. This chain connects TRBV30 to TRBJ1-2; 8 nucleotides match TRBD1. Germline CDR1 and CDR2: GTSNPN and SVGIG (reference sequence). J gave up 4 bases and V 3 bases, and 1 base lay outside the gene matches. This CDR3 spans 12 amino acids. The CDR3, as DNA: TGTGCCTGGAGCACAGGGGGCTATGGCTACACCTTC. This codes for CAWSTGGYGYTF. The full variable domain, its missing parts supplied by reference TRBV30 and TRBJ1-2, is SQTIHQWPATLVQPVGSPLSLECTVEGTSNPNLYWYRQAAGRGLQLLFYSVGIGQISSEVPQNLSASRPQDRQFILSSKKLLLSDSGFYLCAWSTGGYGYTFGSGTRLTVV.

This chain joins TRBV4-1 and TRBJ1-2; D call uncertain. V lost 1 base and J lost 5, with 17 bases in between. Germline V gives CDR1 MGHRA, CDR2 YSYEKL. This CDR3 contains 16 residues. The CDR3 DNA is TGCGCCAGCAGCCAAGGGGCACCGACCTGGTGGTATGGCTACACCTTC. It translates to CASSQGAPTWWYGYTF.

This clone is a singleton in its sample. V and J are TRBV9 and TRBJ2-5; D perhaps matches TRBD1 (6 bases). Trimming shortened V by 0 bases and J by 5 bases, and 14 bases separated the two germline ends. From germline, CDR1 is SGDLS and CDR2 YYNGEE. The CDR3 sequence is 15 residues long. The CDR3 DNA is TGTGCCAGCAGCGTAGAGGTGGGGGCCGGGGAGACCCAGTACTTC. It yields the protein CASSVEVGAGETQYF. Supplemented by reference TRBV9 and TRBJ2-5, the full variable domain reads DSGVTQTPKHLITATGQRVTLRCSPRSGDLSVYWYQQSLDQGLQFLIQYYNGEERAKGNILERFSAQQFPDLHSELNLSSLELGDSALYFCASSVEVGAGETQYFGPGTRLLVL.

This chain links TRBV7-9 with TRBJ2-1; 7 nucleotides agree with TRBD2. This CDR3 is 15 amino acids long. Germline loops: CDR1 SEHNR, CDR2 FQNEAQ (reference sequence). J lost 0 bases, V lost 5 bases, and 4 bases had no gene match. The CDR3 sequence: CASSPGLVSYNEQFF. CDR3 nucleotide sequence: TGTGCCAGCAGCCCCGGACTAGTCTCCTACAATGAGCAGTTCTTC.

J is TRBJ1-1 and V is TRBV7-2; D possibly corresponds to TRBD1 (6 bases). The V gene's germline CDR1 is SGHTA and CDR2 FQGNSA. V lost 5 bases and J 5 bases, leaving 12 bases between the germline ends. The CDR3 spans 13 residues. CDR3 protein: CASSVVGGTEAFF. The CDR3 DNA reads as TGTGCCAGCAGCGTGGTAGGGGGAACTGAAGCTTTCTTT.

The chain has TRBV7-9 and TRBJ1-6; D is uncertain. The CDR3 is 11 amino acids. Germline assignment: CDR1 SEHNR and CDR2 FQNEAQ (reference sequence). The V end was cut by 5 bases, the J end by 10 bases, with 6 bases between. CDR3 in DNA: TGTGCCAGCAGCGCTAGATCACCCCTCCACTTT. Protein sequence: CASSARSPLHF.

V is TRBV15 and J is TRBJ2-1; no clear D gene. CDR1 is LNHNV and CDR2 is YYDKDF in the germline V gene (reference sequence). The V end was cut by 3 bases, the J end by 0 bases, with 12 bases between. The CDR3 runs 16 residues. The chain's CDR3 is CATSSLGSSSYNEQFF. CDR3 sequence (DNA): TGTGCCACCAGCAGCCTCGGGTCGAGCTCCTACAATGAGCAGTTCTTC. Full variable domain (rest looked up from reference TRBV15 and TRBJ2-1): DAMVIQNPRYQVTQFGKPVTLSCSQTLNHNVMYWYQQKSSQAPKLLFHYYDKDFNNEADTPDNFQSRRPNTSFCFLDIRSPGLGDTAMYLCATSSLGSSSYNEQFFGPGTRLTVL.

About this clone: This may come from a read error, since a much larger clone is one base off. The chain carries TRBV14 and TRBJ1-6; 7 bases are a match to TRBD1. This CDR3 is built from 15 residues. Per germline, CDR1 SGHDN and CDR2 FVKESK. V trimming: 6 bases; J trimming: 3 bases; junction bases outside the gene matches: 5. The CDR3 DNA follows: TGTGCCAGCAGTCCGCGACAGGGCTATAATTCACCCCTCCACTTT. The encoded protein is CASSPRQGYNSPLHF.

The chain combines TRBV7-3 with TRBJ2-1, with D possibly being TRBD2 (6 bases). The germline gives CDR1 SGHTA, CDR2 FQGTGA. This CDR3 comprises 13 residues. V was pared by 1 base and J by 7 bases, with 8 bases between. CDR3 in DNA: TGTGCCAGCAGCTTAAGTCTAGCGAATGAGCAGTTCTTC. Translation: CASSLSLANEQFF. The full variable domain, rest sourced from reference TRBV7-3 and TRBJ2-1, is GAGVSQTPSNKVTEKGKYVELRCDPISGHTALYWYRQSLGQGPEFLIYFQGTGAADDSGLPNDRFFAVRPEGSVSTLKIQRTERGDSAVYLCASSLSLANEQFFGPGTRLTVL.

CDR3: CASSSGTNYEQYF. CDR3 coding DNA: TGTGCCAGCAGCTCCGGGACAAACTACGAGCAGTACTTC. The chain carries TRBV3-1 (or the pseudogene TRBV3-2) and TRBJ2-7; D is possibly TRBD1 (6 bases). CDR1 is LGHDT and CDR2 is YNNKEL in the germline V gene (reference sequence). This CDR3 spans 13 amino acids. V was trimmed by 5 bases and J by 3 bases, leaving 11 bases between them.

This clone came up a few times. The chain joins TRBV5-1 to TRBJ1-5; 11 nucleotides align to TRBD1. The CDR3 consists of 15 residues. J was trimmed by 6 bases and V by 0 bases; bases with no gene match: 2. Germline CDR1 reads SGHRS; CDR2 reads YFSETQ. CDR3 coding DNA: TGCGCCAGCAGCTTGGAAGGGACAGGGGGTCAGCCCCAGCATTTT. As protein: CASSLEGTGGQPQHF. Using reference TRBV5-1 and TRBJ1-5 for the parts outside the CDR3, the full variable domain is KAGVTQTPRYLIKTRGQQVTLSCSPISGHRSVSWYQQTPGQGLQFLFEYFSETQRNKGNFPGRFSGRQFSNSRSEMNVSTLELGDSALYLCASSLEGTGGQPQHFGDGTRLSIL.

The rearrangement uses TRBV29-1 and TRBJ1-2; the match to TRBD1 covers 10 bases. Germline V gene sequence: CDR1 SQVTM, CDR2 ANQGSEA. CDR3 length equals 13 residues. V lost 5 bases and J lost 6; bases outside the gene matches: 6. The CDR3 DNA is TGCAGCGTTCTCGAGACAGGGGGCCATGGCTACACCTTC. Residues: CSVLETGGHGYTF.

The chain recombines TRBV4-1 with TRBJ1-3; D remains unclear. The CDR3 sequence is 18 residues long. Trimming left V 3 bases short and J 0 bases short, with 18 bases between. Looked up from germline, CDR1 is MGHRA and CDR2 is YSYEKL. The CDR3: CASSHDLGLPSSGNTIYF. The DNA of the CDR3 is TGCGCCAGCAGCCATGACCTCGGACTCCCGAGCTCTGGAAACACCATATATTTT.

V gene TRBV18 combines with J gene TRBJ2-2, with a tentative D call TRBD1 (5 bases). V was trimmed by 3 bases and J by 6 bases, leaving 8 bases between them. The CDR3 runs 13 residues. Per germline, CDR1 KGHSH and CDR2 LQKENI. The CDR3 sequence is CASSPQGPGELFF. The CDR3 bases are TGTGCCAGCTCACCTCAGGGTCCCGGGGAGCTGTTTTTT.

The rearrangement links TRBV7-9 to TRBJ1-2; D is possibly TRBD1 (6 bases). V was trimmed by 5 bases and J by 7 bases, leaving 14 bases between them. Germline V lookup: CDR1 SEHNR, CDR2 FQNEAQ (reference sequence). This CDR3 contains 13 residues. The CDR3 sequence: CASSHARGSGYTF. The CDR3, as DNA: TGTGCCAGCAGCCACGCGAGGGGGAGTGGCTACACCTTC.

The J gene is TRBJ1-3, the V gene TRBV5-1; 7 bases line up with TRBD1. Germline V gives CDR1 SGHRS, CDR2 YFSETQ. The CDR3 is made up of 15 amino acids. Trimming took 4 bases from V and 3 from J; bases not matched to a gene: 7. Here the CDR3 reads CASSLEGAGGNTIYF. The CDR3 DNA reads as TGCGCCAGCAGCCTGGAGGGGGCAGGTGGAAACACCATATATTTT. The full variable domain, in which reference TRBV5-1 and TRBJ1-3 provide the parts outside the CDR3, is KAGVTQTPRYLIKTRGQQVTLSCSPISGHRSVSWYQQTPGQGLQFLFEYFSETQRNKGNFPGRFSGRQFSNSRSEMNVSTLELGDSALYLCASSLEGAGGNTIYFGEGSWLTVV.

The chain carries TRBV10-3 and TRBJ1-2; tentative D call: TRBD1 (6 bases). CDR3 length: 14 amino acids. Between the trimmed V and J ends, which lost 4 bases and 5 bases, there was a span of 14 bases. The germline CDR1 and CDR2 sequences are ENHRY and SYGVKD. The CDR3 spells CAISGTQGKYGYTF. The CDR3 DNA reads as TGTGCCATCAGTGGCACACAGGGAAAATATGGCTACACCTTC.

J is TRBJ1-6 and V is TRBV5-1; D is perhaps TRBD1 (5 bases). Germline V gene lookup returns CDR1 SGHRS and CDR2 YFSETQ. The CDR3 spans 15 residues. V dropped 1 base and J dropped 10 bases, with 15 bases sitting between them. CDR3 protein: CASSLSRGSESPLHF. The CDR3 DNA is TGCGCCAGCAGCTTGTCTCGGGGGAGCGAATCACCCCTCCACTTT.

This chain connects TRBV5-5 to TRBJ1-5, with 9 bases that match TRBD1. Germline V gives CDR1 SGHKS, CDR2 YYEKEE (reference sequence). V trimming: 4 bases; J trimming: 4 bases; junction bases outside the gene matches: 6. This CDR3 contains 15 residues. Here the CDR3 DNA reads TGTGCCAGCAGCCGGACAGGGGTTAGGAATCAGCCCCAGCATTTT. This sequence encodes CASSRTGVRNQPQHF.

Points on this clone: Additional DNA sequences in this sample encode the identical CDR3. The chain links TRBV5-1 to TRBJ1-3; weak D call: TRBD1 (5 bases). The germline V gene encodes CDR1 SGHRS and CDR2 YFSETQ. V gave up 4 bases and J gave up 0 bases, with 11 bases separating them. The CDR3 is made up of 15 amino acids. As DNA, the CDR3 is TGCGCCAGCAGCCCCGACGGGGGCTCTGGAAACACCATATATTTT. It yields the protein CASSPDGGSGNTIYF.

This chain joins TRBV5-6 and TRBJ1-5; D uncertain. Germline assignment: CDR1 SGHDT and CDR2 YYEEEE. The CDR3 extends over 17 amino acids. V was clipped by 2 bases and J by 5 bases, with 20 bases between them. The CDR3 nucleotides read TGTGCCAGCAGCTTAATGAACAGCCACAACGTCGATCAGCCCCAGCATTTT. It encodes CASSLMNSHNVDQPQHF.

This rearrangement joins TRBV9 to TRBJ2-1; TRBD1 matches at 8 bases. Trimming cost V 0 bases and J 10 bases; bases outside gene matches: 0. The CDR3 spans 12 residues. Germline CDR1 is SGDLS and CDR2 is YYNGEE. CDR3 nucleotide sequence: TGTGCCAGCAGCGTAGACAGGGGGGAGCAGTTCTTC. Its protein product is CASSVDRGEQFF. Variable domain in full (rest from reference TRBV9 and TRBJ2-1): DSGVTQTPKHLITATGQRVTLRCSPRSGDLSVYWYQQSLDQGLQFLIQYYNGEERAKGNILERFSAQQFPDLHSELNLSSLELGDSALYFCASSVDRGEQFFGPGTRLTVL.

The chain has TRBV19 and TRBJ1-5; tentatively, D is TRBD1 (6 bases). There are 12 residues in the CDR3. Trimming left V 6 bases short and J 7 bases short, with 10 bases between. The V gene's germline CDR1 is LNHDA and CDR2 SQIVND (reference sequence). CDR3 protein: CASSWGQQPQHF. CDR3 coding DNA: TGTGCCAGTAGCTGGGGACAACAGCCCCAGCATTTT.

The CDR3 nucleotides read TGCGCCAGCTTAGGTCGGACAGGGGTAAATTCACCCCTCCACTTT. It translates to CASLGRTGVNSPLHF. V usage is TRBV4-3 and J usage is TRBJ1-6, with 9 positions matching TRBD1. Germline-derived CDR1 and CDR2 are LGHNA and YSLEER. The CDR3 runs 15 residues. V shed 8 bases and J 7 bases; nucleotides not matched to a gene: 9.

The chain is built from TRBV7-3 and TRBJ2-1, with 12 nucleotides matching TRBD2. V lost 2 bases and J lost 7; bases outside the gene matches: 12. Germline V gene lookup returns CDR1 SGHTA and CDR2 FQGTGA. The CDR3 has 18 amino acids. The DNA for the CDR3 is TGTGCCAGCAGCTTATTTCGGGCCCCTAGCGGGGGGGTTAATGAGCAGTTCTTC. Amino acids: CASSLFRAPSGGVNEQFF. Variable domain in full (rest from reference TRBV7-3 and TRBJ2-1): GAGVSQTPSNKVTEKGKYVELRCDPISGHTALYWYRQSLGQGPEFLIYFQGTGAADDSGLPNDRFFAVRPEGSVSTLKIQRTERGDSAVYLCASSLFRAPSGGVNEQFFGPGTRLTVL.